This TCR beta chain was identified during a study of T cell responses to AZD1222 COVID-19 vaccine (dated by TCRdb to the early 2020s). Some background on the complete study: A total of approximately 240 trial participants underwent TCR sequencing, of whom about 210 received two doses of AZD1222 and some 26 received two doses of the MenACWY control vaccine. Trial participants were enrolled by age into 18-55, 56-69 and 70-plus year subgroups, with roughly 150, 30 and 60 TCR-sequenced participants respectively. General study outcomes and caveats: Spike-specific TCR breadth and depth rose significantly after two AZD1222 doses compared with day 0 and with MenACWY recipients. The whole spike protein was spanned by vaccine-associated CD4 TCRs, and dominant responses were seen in regions 160-218 and 743-854. Most participants were white British and females outnumbered males, and the authors suggested that clonal diversity may have been underestimated. Reportedly, close to half of the unique spike-specific TCRs recognized epitopes lying outside the regions that are mutated in the B.1.351 and B.1.1.7 variants. Conclusions about previously exposed vaccinees are limited, since just 6 or 7 AZD1222 recipients were seropositive for SARS-CoV-2 at baseline. Because no day 14 peak-response samples were available, repertoires were characterized only after the peak T cell response. The 56-69-year group was small, and its depth increase did not reach significance, likely because of low power.

The time point label corresponds to: about 28 days (+/-7) after the second vaccine dose. AZD1222 recipients with second doses at about 4 weeks or about 12 weeks were pooled, because spike-specific TCR depth and breadth did not differ between schedules. The vaccinee samples were drawn from two UK trials, COV001 and COV002, one of which was a single-blind randomized controlled phase 2/3 trial testing AZD1222 (ChAdOx1 nCoV-19) in healthy adults. For TCRbeta chain sequencing, PBMC samples from trial participants were taken at day 0 and at day 28 after the second dose. A remark on this clone: Its antigen is not yet known. Base qualities were left out, and no much larger clone turns up one base away.

Here V drops 3 bases and J drops 4 bases, and the junction holds 5 bases not matched to any gene. The germline V gene gives CDR1 as MDHEN and CDR2 as SYDVKM. From the cysteine through the phenylalanine, the CDR3 covers 15 amino acids. The only DNA kept is the CDR3, 45 bases in frame from the first base. The CDR3 regions of human TCRbeta chains were analyzed by immunosequencing. Per the authors' processing: Repertoire TCRs were matched against a reference library of SARS-CoV-2-specific TCRs generated with the MIRA antigen-specificity platform. Breadth meant the fraction of unique TCRs that were SARS-CoV-2-associated, whereas depth meant the fraction of total T cells that were SARS-CoV-2-associated. Each spike-specific TCR was assigned to its reactive spike region and to a CD4 or CD8 class using the MIRA data. Log10-transformed breadth and depth values were compared by one-way ANOVA with Sidak's multiple comparisons tests. This is the immuneACCESS table as TCRdb keeps it, with only in-frame sequences that have V and J called. A part of the clones is gone; compared with another copy, unresolved V genes explain less than half, and the rest is unexplained. Clone size and V and J calls were adopted from that table, with D and trimming inferred from the DNA. The sample contains 100,000 to 150,000 clones, more than 80% of them found a single time. The ten largest clones represent around 4.4% of the sample.

This receptor was identified in an adult who received the AZD1222 COVID-19 vaccine. The chain links TRBV28 with TRBJ2-5; TRBD2 fits 10 bases in the junction. Source: peripheral blood, taken 28 days after the second AZD1222 dose. The CDR3: CASSLSGGAGETQYF. The nucleotide sequence reads TGTGCCAGCAGTTTGAGCGGGGGGGCTGGAGAGACCCAGTACTTC. The full variable domain, completed from the reference TRBV28 and TRBJ2-5 proteins outside the CDR3, reads DVKVTQSSRYLVKRTGEKVFLECVQDMDHENMFWYRQDPGLGLRLIYFSYDVKMKEKGDIPEGYSVSREKKERFSLILESASTNQTSMYLCASSLSGGAGETQYFGPGTRLLVL.